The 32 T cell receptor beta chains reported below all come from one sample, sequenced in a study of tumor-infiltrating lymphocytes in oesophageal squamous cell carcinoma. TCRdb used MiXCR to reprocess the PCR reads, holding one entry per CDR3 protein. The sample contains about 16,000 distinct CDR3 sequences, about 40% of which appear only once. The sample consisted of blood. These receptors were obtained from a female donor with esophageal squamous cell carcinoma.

The CDR3 here is CASSPEWLTDTQYF. The DNA of the CDR3 is TGTGCCAGCTCACCAGAATGGCTTACAGATACGCAGTATTTT. The V and J genes are TRBV18 and TRBJ2-3, with D hard to call. Germline loops: CDR1 KGHSH, CDR2 LQKENI. With 2 bases removed from V and 3 bases from J, the gap between germline ends came to 9 bases. CDR3 length equals 14 residues. Complete variable domain (other parts from reference TRBV18 and TRBJ2-3): NAGVMQNPRHLVRRRGQEARLRCSPMKGHSHVYWYRQLPEEGLKFMVYLQKENIIDESGMPKERFSAEFPKEGPSILRIQQVVRGDSAAYFCASSPEWLTDTQYFGPGTRLTVL.

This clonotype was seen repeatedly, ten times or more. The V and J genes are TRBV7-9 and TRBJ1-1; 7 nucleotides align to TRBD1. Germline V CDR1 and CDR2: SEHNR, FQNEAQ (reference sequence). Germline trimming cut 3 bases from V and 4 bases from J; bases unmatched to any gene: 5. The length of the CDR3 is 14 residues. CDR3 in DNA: TGTGCCAGCAGCTTGACAGGGTTCGGCACTGAAGCTTTCTTT. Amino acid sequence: CASSLTGFGTEAFF.

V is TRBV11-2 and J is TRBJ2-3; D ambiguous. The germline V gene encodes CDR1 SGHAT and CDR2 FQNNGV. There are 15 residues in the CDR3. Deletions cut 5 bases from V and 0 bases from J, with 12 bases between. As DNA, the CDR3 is TGTGCCAGCAGCACCGACGGAACTAGCACAGATACGCAGTATTTT. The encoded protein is CASSTDGTSTDTQYF.

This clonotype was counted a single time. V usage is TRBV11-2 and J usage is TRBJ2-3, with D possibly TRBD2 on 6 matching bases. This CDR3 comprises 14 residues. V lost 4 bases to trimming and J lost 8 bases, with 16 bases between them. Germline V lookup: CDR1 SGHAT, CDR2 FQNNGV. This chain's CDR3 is CASSSIRDWSTQYF. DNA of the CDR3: TGTGCCAGCAGCTCTATCCGGGACTGGAGTACGCAGTATTTT.

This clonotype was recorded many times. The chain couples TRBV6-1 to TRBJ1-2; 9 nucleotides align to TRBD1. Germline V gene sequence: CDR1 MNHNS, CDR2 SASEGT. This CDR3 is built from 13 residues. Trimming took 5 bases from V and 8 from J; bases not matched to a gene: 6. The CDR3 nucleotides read TGTGCCAGCAGTCTGGACAGGGGAGGGGGCTACACCTTC. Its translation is CASSLDRGGGYTF.

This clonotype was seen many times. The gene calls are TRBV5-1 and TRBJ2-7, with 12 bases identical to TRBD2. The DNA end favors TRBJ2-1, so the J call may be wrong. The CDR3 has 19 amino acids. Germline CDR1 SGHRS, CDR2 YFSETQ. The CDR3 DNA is TGCGCCAGCAGCTCACCGGGACTAGCGGGCCCAGGAGCCTACAATGAGCAGTTCTTC. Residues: CASSSPGLAGPGAYNEQFF.

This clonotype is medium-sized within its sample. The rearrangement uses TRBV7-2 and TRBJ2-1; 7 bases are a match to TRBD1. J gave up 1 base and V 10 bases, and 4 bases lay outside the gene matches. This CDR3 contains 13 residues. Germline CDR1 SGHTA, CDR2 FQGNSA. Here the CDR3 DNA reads TGTGCCACCGAACAGGGGTCCTACAATGAGCAGTTCTTC. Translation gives CATEQGSYNEQFF.

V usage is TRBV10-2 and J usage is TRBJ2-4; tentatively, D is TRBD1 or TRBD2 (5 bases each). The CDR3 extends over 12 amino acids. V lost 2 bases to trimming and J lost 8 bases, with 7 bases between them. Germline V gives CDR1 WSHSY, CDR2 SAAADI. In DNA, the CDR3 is TGCGCCAGCAGTGAGCAGGGAGACATTCAGTACTTC. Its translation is CASSEQGDIQYF.

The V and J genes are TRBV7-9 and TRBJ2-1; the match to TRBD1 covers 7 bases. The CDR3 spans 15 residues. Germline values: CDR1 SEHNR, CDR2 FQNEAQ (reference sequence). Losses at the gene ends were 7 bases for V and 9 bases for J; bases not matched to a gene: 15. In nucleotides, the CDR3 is TGTGCCAGCACAAACAGACAGGGAGTATTGGGTGAGCAGTTCTTC. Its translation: CASTNRQGVLGEQFF.

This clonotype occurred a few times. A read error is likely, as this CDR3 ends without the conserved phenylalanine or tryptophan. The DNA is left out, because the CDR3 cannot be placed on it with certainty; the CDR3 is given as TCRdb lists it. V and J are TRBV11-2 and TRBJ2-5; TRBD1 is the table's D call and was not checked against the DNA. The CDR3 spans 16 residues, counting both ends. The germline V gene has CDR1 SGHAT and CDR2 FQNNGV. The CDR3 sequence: CASSGQGPNYGYTFGS.

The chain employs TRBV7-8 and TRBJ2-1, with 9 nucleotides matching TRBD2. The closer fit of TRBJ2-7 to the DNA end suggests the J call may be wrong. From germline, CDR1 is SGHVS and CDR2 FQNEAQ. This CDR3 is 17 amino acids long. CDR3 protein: CASSLRPAGGGRNEQYF. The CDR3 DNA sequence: TGTGCCAGCAGCTTAAGACCAGCGGGAGGCGGTAGAAACGAGCAGTACTTC.

CDR3 coding DNA: TGTGCCAGCAGCTTGGCGGGGGCTGGAAACACCATATATTTT. This codes for CASSLAGAGNTIYF. The chain is built from TRBV7-8 and TRBJ1-3, with D perhaps TRBD1 (5 bases). This CDR3 has 14 residues. CDR1 and CDR2 (germline): SGHVS, FQNEAQ. Trimming pared 3 bases from V and 2 bases from J, leaving 8 bases between.

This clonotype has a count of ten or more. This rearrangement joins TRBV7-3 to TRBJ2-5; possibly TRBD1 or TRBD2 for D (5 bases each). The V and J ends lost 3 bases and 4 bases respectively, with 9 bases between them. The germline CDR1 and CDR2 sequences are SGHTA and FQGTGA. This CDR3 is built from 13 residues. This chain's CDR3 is CASSFTGGETQYF. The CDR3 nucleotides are TGTGCCAGCAGCTTCACTGGGGGAGAGACCCAGTACTTC.

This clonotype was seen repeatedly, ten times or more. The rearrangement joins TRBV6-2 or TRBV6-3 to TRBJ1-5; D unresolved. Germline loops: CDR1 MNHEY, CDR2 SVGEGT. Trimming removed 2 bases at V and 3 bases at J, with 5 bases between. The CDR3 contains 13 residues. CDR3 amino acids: CASSYGPNQPQHF. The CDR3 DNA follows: TGTGCCAGCAGTTACGGCCCCAATCAGCCCCAGCATTTT.

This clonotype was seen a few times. CDR3 sequence (DNA): TGCAGTGCTAGTGAGGCTAGCGGGGCGAACACCGGGGAGCTGTTTTTT. Translation gives CSASEASGANTGELFF. The chain combines TRBV20-1 with TRBJ2-2; TRBD2 agrees at 9 bases. Trimming took 3 bases from V and 0 from J; bases not matched to a gene: 5. From germline, CDR1 is DFQATT and CDR2 SNEGSKA (reference sequence). CDR3 size: 16 residues.

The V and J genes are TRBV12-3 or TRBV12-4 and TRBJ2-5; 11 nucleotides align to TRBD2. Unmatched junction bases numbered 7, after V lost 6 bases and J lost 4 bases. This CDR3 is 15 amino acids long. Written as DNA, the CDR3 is TGTGCCAGCAGGTTACTAGCGGGAGTGGGAGAGACCCAGTACTTC. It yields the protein CASRLLAGVGETQYF.

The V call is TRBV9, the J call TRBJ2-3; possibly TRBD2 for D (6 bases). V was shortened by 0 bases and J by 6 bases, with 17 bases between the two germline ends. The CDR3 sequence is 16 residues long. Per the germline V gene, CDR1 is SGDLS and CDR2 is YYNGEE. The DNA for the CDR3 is TGTGCCAGCAGCGTAGGGGTCACGCCGAGCGGGGATACGCAGTATTTT. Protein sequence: CASSVGVTPSGDTQYF.

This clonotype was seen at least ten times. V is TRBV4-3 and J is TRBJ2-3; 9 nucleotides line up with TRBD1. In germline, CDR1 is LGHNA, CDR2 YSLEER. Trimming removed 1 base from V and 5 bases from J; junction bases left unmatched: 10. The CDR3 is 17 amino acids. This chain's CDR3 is CASSQVTGQGLGDTQYF. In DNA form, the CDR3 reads TGCGCCAGCAGCCAAGTAACGGGACAGGGTTTGGGAGATACGCAGTATTTT.

CDR3 in amino acids: CASSLVVGRTNTEAFF. The CDR3 nucleotides are TGTGCCAGCAGCTTAGTCGTGGGACGGACGAACACTGAAGCTTTCTTT. This chain uses TRBV7-2 with TRBJ1-1; D possibly corresponds to TRBD1 (5 bases). The CDR3 runs to 16 residues. Germline V CDR1 and CDR2: SGHTA, FQGNSA. With 1 base removed from V and 1 base from J, the gap between germline ends came to 13 bases.

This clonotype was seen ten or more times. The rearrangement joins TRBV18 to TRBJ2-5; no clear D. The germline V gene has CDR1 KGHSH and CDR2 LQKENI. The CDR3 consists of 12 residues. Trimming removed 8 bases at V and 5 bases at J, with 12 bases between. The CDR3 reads CASQVVGETQYF. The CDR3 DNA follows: TGTGCCAGCCAAGTCGTTGGGGAGACCCAGTACTTC.

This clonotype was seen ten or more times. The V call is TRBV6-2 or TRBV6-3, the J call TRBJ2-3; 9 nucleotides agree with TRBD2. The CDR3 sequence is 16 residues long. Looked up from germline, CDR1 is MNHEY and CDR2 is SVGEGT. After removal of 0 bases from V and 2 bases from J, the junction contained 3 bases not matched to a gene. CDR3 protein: CASSYSASGNTDTQYF. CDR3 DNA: TGTGCCAGCAGTTACTCGGCTAGCGGGAACACAGATACGCAGTATTTT.

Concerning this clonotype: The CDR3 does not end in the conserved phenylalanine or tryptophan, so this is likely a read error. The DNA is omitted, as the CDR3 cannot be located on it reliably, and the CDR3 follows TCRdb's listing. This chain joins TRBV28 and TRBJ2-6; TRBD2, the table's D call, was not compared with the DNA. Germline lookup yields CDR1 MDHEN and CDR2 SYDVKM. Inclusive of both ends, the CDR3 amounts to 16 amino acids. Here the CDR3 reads CASTRGGRVYEQYFGA.

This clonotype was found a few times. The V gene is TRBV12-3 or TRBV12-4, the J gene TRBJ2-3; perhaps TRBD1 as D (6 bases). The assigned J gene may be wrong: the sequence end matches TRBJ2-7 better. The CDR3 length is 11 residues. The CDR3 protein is CAIQQGFEQYF. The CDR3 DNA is TGTGCCATCCAGCAGGGGTTCGAGCAGTACTTC.

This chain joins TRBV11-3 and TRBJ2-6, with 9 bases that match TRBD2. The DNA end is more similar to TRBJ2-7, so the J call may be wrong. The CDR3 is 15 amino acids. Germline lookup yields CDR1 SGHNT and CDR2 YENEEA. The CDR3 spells CASSLVLAGPYEQYF. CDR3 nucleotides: TGTGCCAGCAGCTTAGTTCTAGCGGGGCCATACGAGCAGTACTTC.

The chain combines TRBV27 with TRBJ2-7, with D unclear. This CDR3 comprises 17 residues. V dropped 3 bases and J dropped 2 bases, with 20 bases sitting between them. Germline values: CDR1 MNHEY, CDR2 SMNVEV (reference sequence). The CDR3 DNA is TGTGCCAGCAGTTTTCGGGCAGATACTATGGTCCCCTACGAGCAGTACTTC. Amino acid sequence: CASSFRADTMVPYEQYF.

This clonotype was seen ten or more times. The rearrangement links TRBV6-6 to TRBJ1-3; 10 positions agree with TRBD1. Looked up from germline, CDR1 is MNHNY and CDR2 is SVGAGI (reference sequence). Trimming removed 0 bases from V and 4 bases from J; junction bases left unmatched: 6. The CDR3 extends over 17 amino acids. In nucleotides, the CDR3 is TGTGCCAGCAGTTACTCCGGGACAGGGGTATTAGGAAACACCATATATTTT. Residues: CASSYSGTGVLGNTIYF.

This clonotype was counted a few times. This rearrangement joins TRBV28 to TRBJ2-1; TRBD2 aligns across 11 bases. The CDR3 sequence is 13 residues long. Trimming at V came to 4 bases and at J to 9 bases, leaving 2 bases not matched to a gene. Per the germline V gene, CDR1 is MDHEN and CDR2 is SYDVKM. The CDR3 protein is CASSWGTSGEQFF. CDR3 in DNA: TGTGCCAGCAGTTGGGGGACTAGCGGTGAGCAGTTCTTC.

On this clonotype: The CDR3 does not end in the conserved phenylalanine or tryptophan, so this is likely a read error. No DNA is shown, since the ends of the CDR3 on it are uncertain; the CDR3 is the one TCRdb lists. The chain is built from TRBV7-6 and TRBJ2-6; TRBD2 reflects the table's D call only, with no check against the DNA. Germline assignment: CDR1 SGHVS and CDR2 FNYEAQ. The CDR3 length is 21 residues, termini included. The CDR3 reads CASSLALGGLGLSYNEQFFGP.

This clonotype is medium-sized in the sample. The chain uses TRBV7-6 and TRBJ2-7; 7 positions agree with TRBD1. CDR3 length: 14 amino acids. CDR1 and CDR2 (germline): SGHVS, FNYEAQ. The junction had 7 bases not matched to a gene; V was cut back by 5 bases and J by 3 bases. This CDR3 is CASSPQTGNYEQYF. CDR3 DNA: TGTGCCAGCAGCCCTCAGACAGGGAACTACGAGCAGTACTTC.

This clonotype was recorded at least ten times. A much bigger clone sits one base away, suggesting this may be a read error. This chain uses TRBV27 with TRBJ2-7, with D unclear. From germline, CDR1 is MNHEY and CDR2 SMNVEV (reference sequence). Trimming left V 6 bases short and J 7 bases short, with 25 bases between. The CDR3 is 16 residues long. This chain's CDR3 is CASSPDLAASYNEQYF. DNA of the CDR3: TGTGCCAGCAGCCCAGATTTAGCTGCCTCCTACAATGAGCAGTACTTC.

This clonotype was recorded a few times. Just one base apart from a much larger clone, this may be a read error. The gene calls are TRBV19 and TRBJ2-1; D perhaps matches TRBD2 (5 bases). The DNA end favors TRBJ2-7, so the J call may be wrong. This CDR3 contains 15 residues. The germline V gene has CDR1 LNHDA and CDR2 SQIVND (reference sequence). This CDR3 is CATRGPAASYNEQYF. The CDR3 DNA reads TGTGCCACTAGAGGGCCAGCGGCAAGCTACAATGAGCAGTACTTC.

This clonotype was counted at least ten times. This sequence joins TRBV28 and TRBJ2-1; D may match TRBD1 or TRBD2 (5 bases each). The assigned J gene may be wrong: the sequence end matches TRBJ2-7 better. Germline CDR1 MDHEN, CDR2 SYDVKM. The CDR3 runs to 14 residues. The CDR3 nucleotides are TGTGCCAGCGGGGGAACGACCCCCTACAATGAGCAGTACTTC. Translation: CASGGTTPYNEQYF.